This TCR beta chain came from a study of blood T cell repertoires in COVID-19. Overall study context: Spain, Italy and the United States supplied samples that represented acute and convalescent COVID-19. PBMCs, B-cell-depleted T cells, or T cells provided the cDNA or gDNA that made up the material.

In the authors' methods: Quantification of nucleated cells was approximated via reference gene primer amplification. The data were produced by immunoSEQ multiplex PCR, yet TCRdb's version contains in-frame clones alone and is incomplete. The DNA was the basis for D and trimming; V, J and clone size are from that table. The data hold some 400,000 clones, with roughly 80% observed a single time. V dropped 2 bases and J dropped 4 bases, with 7 bases sitting between them. CDR3 length: 13 residues. The V gene's germline CDR1 is MNHEY and CDR2 SMNVEV (reference sequence). The J gene is TRBJ2-3, the V gene TRBV27; D is undetermined. This TCR derives from a human donor with acute or convalescent COVID-19. The donor label of this sample is uncertain. Sequences were obtained from peripheral blood. This CDR3 is CASSLISSDTQYF. As DNA, the CDR3 is TGTGCCAGCAGTTTAATATCCTCAGATACGCAGTATTTT.